A single sample is the source of the 30 T cell receptor beta chains below, sequenced in a study of T cell responses to AZD1222 COVID-19 vaccine. Here immunoSEQ multiplex PCR was the method, and the copy in TCRdb shows in-frame clones only, minus some. The sample includes some 150,000 clones, around 90% seen only once; the top ten take around 2.9%. Specimen: peripheral blood, collected 28 days after the second AZD1222 dose. The receptor source for this set is an adult who received the AZD1222 COVID-19 vaccine.

The genes are TRBV5-1 and TRBJ2-1, with D tentatively TRBD2 (6 bases). Germline loops: CDR1 SGHRS, CDR2 YFSETQ. This CDR3 is built from 16 residues. Trimming removed 0 bases from V and 0 bases from J, with 10 bases in between. The CDR3 sequence: CASSLDVTSSYNEQFF. CDR3 nucleotides: TGCGCCAGCAGCTTGGATGTGACTAGCTCCTACAATGAGCAGTTCTTC.

The genes are TRBV19 and TRBJ1-2; 8 positions match TRBD1. Germline V gene lookup returns CDR1 LNHDA and CDR2 SQIVND (reference sequence). Trimming cost V 8 bases and J 8 bases; bases outside gene matches: 7. This CDR3 comprises 12 residues. The CDR3 is CASLGQDGGYTF. The CDR3 DNA follows: TGTGCCAGTCTGGGACAGGACGGAGGCTACACCTTC.

The V and J genes are TRBV2 and TRBJ1-1, with no clear D. Germline V gene lookup returns CDR1 SNHLY and CDR2 FYNNEI. V was trimmed by 2 bases and J by 0 bases, leaving 1 base between them. The CDR3 contains 12 residues. The CDR3 nucleotides are TGTGCCAGCAGTGAAATGAACACTGAAGCTTTCTTT. Its translation: CASSEMNTEAFF.

V and J are TRBV3-1 (or the pseudogene TRBV3-2) and TRBJ2-5; D is uncertain. This CDR3 contains 12 residues. V shed 3 bases and J shed 4 bases, with 6 bases lying between them. Germline-derived CDR1 and CDR2 are LGHDT and YNNKEL (reference sequence). The CDR3, as DNA: TGTGCCAGCAGCCATGCTGGAGAGACCCAGTACTTC. Translation gives CASSHAGETQYF.

The V gene is TRBV5-1, the J gene TRBJ1-2, with 7 bases fitting TRBD1. The V and J ends lost 5 bases and 7 bases, in that order; junction bases with no gene match: 8. This CDR3 comprises 13 residues. Germline V gene lookup returns CDR1 SGHRS and CDR2 YFSETQ. This chain's CDR3 is CASRLGQFSGYTF. The DNA for the CDR3 is TGCGCCAGCAGACTGGGACAGTTCTCTGGCTACACCTTC. Full variable domain (outside the CDR3, taken from reference TRBV5-1 and TRBJ1-2): KAGVTQTPRYLIKTRGQQVTLSCSPISGHRSVSWYQQTPGQGLQFLFEYFSETQRNKGNFPGRFSGRQFSNSRSEMNVSTLELGDSALYLCASRLGQFSGYTFGSGTRLTVV.

The chain uses TRBV7-9 and TRBJ1-5; TRBD1 is a possible D gene (5 bases). V lost 5 bases, J lost 2 bases, and 25 bases lay in between. Germline loops: CDR1 SEHNR, CDR2 FQNEAQ (reference sequence). CDR3 length: 19 amino acids. The CDR3 DNA sequence: TGTGCCAGCAGCCTGTACACCGGGACGGGCTTTTGGGGCAATCAGCCCCAGCATTTT. Protein sequence: CASSLYTGTGFWGNQPQHF.

This clone was seen a single time. The chain employs TRBV6-5 and TRBJ2-2; D ambiguous. CDR3 size: 14 residues. The germline V and J ends were trimmed by 4 bases and 6 bases, with 12 bases remaining between them. From germline, CDR1 is MNHEY and CDR2 SVGAGI. CDR3 region: CASSSNRVAGELFF. The CDR3 region has the DNA TGTGCCAGCAGTTCCAACCGCGTGGCCGGGGAGCTGTTTTTT.

The rearrangement joins TRBV5-6 to TRBJ1-6; no clear D gene. V was trimmed by 3 bases and J by 9 bases, leaving 7 bases between them. The CDR3 has 12 residues. Per germline, CDR1 SGHDT and CDR2 YYEEEE. This CDR3 is CASSSGSSPLHF. DNA for the CDR3: TGTGCCAGCAGCTCGGGTAGTTCACCCCTCCACTTT.

V and J are TRBV5-4 and TRBJ1-1; 8 bases match TRBD1. V lost 2 bases, J lost 3 bases, and 3 bases stayed unmatched. The CDR3 has 14 amino acids. CDR1 is SGHNT, CDR2 YYREEE, per germline (reference sequence). CDR3 in amino acids: CASSFDRGYTEAFF. The CDR3 DNA follows: TGTGCCAGCAGCTTCGACAGGGGTTACACTGAAGCTTTCTTT. The full variable domain, completed using reference TRBV5-4 and TRBJ1-1, is ETGVTQSPTHLIKTRGQQVTLRCSSQSGHNTVSWYQQALGQGPQFIFQYYREEENGRGNFPPRFSGLQFPNYSSELNVNALELDDSALYLCASSFDRGYTEAFFGQGTRLTVV.

The count of this clone is one. The rearrangement joins TRBV3-1 (or the pseudogene TRBV3-2) to TRBJ1-6; D is perhaps TRBD1 (6 bases). V was trimmed by 0 bases and J by 6 bases, leaving 12 bases between them. The CDR3 is 16 residues long. From germline, CDR1 is LGHDT and CDR2 YNNKEL (reference sequence). The CDR3 sequence: CASSQDTLQGNSPLHF. The CDR3 DNA sequence: TGTGCCAGCAGCCAAGATACCTTACAGGGTAATTCACCCCTCCACTTT.

A single count supports this clone. This chain connects TRBV18 to TRBJ1-1; 7 bases are shared with TRBD1. CDR1 and CDR2 from the germline V gene are KGHSH and LQKENI. The CDR3 extends over 15 amino acids. V shed 1 base and J 3 bases; nucleotides not matched to a gene: 5. CDR3 bases: TGTGCCAGCTCACCACGTACAGGGGTTGACACTGAAGCTTTCTTT. The encoded protein is CASSPRTGVDTEAFF.

The V gene is TRBV7-6, the J gene TRBJ2-7; 10 bases are shared with TRBD1. V shed 2 bases and J 5 bases; nucleotides not matched to a gene: 6. The CDR3 has 15 residues. Germline CDR1 and CDR2: SGHVS and FNYEAQ. The CDR3: CASSLRGTGDDEQYF. CDR3 DNA sequence: TGTGCCAGCAGCTTACGGGGGACAGGGGACGACGAGCAGTACTTC.

V usage is TRBV27 and J usage is TRBJ2-7, with D possibly called TRBD1 or TRBD2 (5 bases each). The CDR3 contains 11 residues. The germline V and J ends were trimmed by 8 bases and 7 bases, with 12 bases remaining between them. CDR1 is MNHEY and CDR2 is SMNVEV in the germline V gene (reference sequence). This CDR3 is CASGGVREQYF. CDR3 sequence (DNA): TGTGCCAGCGGGGGAGTGCGAGAGCAGTACTTC.

The chain is built from TRBV7-2 and TRBJ2-2; 8 positions agree with TRBD2. The CDR3 sequence is 14 residues long. V lost 0 bases and J lost 9; bases outside the gene matches: 3. The germline CDR1 and CDR2 sequences are SGHTA and FQGNSA. In nucleotides, the CDR3 is TGTGCCAGCAGCTTAGCTCGGGAGGGCCGGGAGCTGTTTTTT. It specifies CASSLAREGRELFF.

The V gene is TRBV19, the J gene TRBJ2-7; D perhaps matches TRBD1 (6 bases). Germline V gene sequence: CDR1 LNHDA, CDR2 SQIVND (reference sequence). There are 13 residues in the CDR3. Trimming pared 3 bases from V and 4 bases from J, leaving 10 bases between. The CDR3 region is CASSIGDRYEQYF. The CDR3 DNA sequence: TGTGCCAGTAGTATTGGAGACAGGTACGAGCAGTACTTC.

This clone was seen a single time. The chain couples TRBV3-1 (or the pseudogene TRBV3-2) to TRBJ2-3; D is perhaps TRBD2 (5 bases). This CDR3 spans 15 amino acids. Germline V CDR1 and CDR2: LGHDT, YNNKEL (reference sequence). Trimming pared 0 bases from V and 12 bases from J, leaving 19 bases between. The CDR3 nucleotides are TGTGCCAGCAGCCAAGATGATCCCGCCCCGGGGTCCCAGTATTTT. Translating it yields CASSQDDPAPGSQYF.

The chain combines TRBV7-2 with TRBJ1-6; D is unresolved. Germline V gives CDR1 SGHTA, CDR2 FQGNSA. Trimming took off 3 bases at V and 5 bases at J, with 11 bases between the two ends. The CDR3 length is 15 residues. The CDR3 nucleotides read TGTGCCAGCAGCTTCTGGGGTACAGATAATTCACCCCTCCACTTT. It codes for CASSFWGTDNSPLHF. Using reference TRBV7-2 and TRBJ1-6 for the parts outside the CDR3, the full variable domain is GAGVSQSPSNKVTEKGKDVELRCDPISGHTALYWYRQSLGQGLEFLIYFQGNSAPDKSGLPSDRFSAERTGGSVSTLTIQRTQQEDSAVYLCASSFWGTDNSPLHFGNGTRLTVT.

This chain connects TRBV4-2 to TRBJ2-2; 11 nucleotides align to TRBD2. The germline gives CDR1 LGHNA, CDR2 YNFKEQ. The V segment lost 3 bases and the J segment 4 bases; nucleotides outside the gene matches: 10. The CDR3 length is 18 residues. The CDR3 sequence is CASSQDLAGGPGTGELFF. Written as DNA, the CDR3 is TGTGCCAGCAGCCAGGACTTAGCGGGAGGGCCAGGCACCGGGGAGCTGTTTTTT.

V usage is TRBV20-1 and J usage is TRBJ1-1, with a tentative D call TRBD1 (5 bases). V lost 3 bases and J 1 base, leaving 9 bases between the germline ends. There are 13 residues in the CDR3. The germline V gene has CDR1 DFQATT and CDR2 SNEGSKA (reference sequence). CDR3 residues: CSASTQGNTEAFF. CDR3 in DNA: TGCAGTGCTAGTACTCAGGGGAACACTGAAGCTTTCTTT.

This rearrangement joins TRBV12-5 to TRBJ2-1; D not certain. Germline assignment: CDR1 LGHNT and CDR2 FRNRAP. CDR3 size: 11 residues. V was clipped by 0 bases and J by 8 bases, with 2 bases between them. CDR3 sequence (DNA): TGTGCTAGTGGTTTGGTATATGAGCAGTTCTTC. Encoded protein: CASGLVYEQFF.

V and J are TRBV4-2 and TRBJ2-7; 11 bases are shared with TRBD2. The ends lost 3 bases at V and 4 bases at J; junction bases unmatched: 11. CDR1 is LGHNA, CDR2 YNFKEQ, per germline. This CDR3 comprises 17 residues. The CDR3 nucleotides are TGTGCCAGCAGCCAGGCGGTCCCTAGCGGGAGGTTATACGAGCAGTACTTC. Residues: CASSQAVPSGRLYEQYF.

This chain uses TRBV7-8 with TRBJ2-2; 9 bases are a match to TRBD1. CDR3 length equals 14 residues. Germline trimming cut 4 bases from V and 7 bases from J; bases unmatched to any gene: 4. Germline values: CDR1 SGHVS, CDR2 FQNEAQ. The CDR3 is CASSSRQGDGELFF. The CDR3 DNA reads TGTGCCAGCAGCTCCCGACAGGGGGACGGGGAGCTGTTTTTT.

This chain connects TRBV10-3 to TRBJ2-5; D is undetermined. The V gene's germline CDR1 is ENHRY and CDR2 SYGVKD. V shed 3 bases and J shed 2 bases, with 4 bases lying between them. The CDR3 has 12 residues. The CDR3 DNA follows: TGTGCCATCAGTGAACCTCAAGAGACCCAGTACTTC. Protein product: CAISEPQETQYF.

The V gene is TRBV7-9, the J gene TRBJ1-6; D gene unclear. CDR1 is SEHNR and CDR2 is FQNEAQ in the germline V gene (reference sequence). V was clipped by 4 bases and J by 8 bases, with 24 bases between them. This CDR3 is built from 18 residues. As DNA, the CDR3 is TGTGCCAGCAGCTATAGGGAACTTTCGGGGAGGGAGGATTCACCCCTCCACTTT. This sequence encodes CASSYRELSGREDSPLHF. The full variable domain, in which reference TRBV7-9 and TRBJ1-6 provide the parts outside the CDR3, is DTGVSQNPRHKITKRGQNVTFRCDPISEHNRLYWYRQTLGQGPEFLTYFQNEAQLEKSRLLSDRFSAERPKGSFSTLEIQRTEQGDSAMYLCASSYRELSGREDSPLHFGNGTRLTVT.

The J gene is TRBJ2-7, the V gene TRBV6-5; D unclear. CDR1 MNHEY and CDR2 SVGAGI come from the germline V gene. The V gene lost 0 bases and the J gene lost 7 bases, with 4 bases spanning the gap. The CDR3 loop spans 11 amino acids. The CDR3 reads CASSYSKEQYF. CDR3 bases: TGTGCCAGCAGTTACTCGAAAGAGCAGTACTTC.

The chain uses TRBV3-1 (or the pseudogene TRBV3-2) and TRBJ1-1; weak D call: TRBD1 (6 bases). Germline CDR1 and CDR2: LGHDT and YNNKEL (reference sequence). The CDR3 length is 14 residues. V was cut by 4 bases and J by 2 bases, with 11 bases left in between. CDR3 DNA: TGTGCCAGCAGCCCAGGACAGCCTAACACTGAAGCTTTCTTT. This codes for CASSPGQPNTEAFF.

This rearrangement joins TRBV25-1 to TRBJ1-1; no clear D. Between the trimmed V and J ends, which lost 0 bases and 13 bases, there was a span of 15 bases. CDR3 size: 13 residues. The germline gives CDR1 MGHDK, CDR2 SYGVNS. The CDR3 loop is CASSEYGREGGFF. The CDR3 nucleotides are TGTGCCAGCAGTGAATATGGGAGGGAAGGTGGTTTCTTT. Based on the CDR3 plus reference TRBV25-1 and TRBJ1-1, the full variable domain is EADIYQTPRYLVIGTGKKITLECSQTMGHDKMYWYQQDPGMELHLIHYSYGVNSTEKGDLSSESTVSRIRTEHFPLTLESARPSHTSQYLCASSEYGREGGFFGQGTRLTVV.

The chain employs TRBV10-1 and TRBJ2-1; 8 bases align to TRBD1. The V segment lost 2 bases and the J segment 9 bases; nucleotides outside the gene matches: 12. The CDR3 consists of 16 residues. Germline V gene data show CDR1 as WNHNN and CDR2 as SYGVQD (reference sequence). The CDR3 protein is CASSEIEGQAWGEQFF. The CDR3 DNA reads as TGCGCCAGCAGTGAGATTGAGGGACAGGCTTGGGGTGAGCAGTTCTTC.

This chain joins TRBV29-1 and TRBJ1-6; no reliable D call. V gave up 4 bases and J gave up 9 bases, with 13 bases separating them. The CDR3 has 13 amino acids. Germline CDR1 reads SQVTM; CDR2 reads ANQGSEA. The CDR3 reads CSVGEGGPSPLHF. CDR3 sequence (DNA): TGCAGCGTTGGGGAAGGAGGCCCTTCACCCCTCCACTTT.

The chain recombines TRBV6-5 with TRBJ2-7; 10 bases align to TRBD2. The germline V gene encodes CDR1 MNHEY and CDR2 SVGAGI. The CDR3 consists of 14 residues. V trimming: 8 bases; J trimming: 6 bases; junction bases outside the gene matches: 10. Here the CDR3 reads CASGLAGVVTEQYF. The CDR3 DNA follows: TGTGCCAGCGGCCTAGCGGGAGTTGTTACCGAGCAGTACTTC.